This T cell receptor (beta chain) stems from a study of blood T cells in healthy people across ages. A J-beta primer mix and a sample-barcoded 5' primer were used in a second PCR of about 7 to 12 cycles. TCRdb re-derived calls from the 5' RACE reads in MiXCR, one entry per CDR3 protein. The sample yields some 1,800,000 distinct CDR3 sequences, more than 35% seen once. Germline V gene sequence: CDR1 MGHRA, CDR2 YSYEKL. The ends were cut back, 1 base at V and 5 bases at J, with 3 bases in the middle. There are 12 residues in the CDR3. Sequencing was carried out using blood. The sequence derives from a human donor in good health. V and J are TRBV4-1 and TRBJ2-1, with D unresolved. This CDR3 reads CASSQADNEQFF. In nucleotides, the CDR3 is TGCGCCAGCAGCCAAGCTGACAATGAGCAGTTCTTC.